This T cell receptor (beta chain) came from a study of CD8 T cells in ankylosing spondylitis. V shed 1 base and J shed 0 bases, with 10 bases lying between them. The CDR3 is 16 amino acids. The germline V gene has CDR1 SGHRS and CDR2 YFSETQ. A note on this clonotype: As yet, its antigen is unknown.

Notes on the study in general: In ankylosing spondylitis blood, a motif of about 8 highly homologous TCR beta variants appeared characteristic.

TCRdb independently ran MiXCR on the 5' RACE reads; one entry per CDR3 protein. This sample has hundreds of thousands of distinct CDR3 sequences, with roughly 13% found just once. Sequencing used blood, either unsorted or a sorted T cell fraction (not recorded which). The chain has TRBV5-1 and TRBJ2-2; D is uncertain. The sequence was obtained from a male donor with ankylosing spondylitis. Here the CDR3 DNA reads TGCGCCAGCAGCTTGAACTTGCCTACGAACACCGGGGAGCTGTTTTTT. Its protein is CASSLNLPTNTGELFF.